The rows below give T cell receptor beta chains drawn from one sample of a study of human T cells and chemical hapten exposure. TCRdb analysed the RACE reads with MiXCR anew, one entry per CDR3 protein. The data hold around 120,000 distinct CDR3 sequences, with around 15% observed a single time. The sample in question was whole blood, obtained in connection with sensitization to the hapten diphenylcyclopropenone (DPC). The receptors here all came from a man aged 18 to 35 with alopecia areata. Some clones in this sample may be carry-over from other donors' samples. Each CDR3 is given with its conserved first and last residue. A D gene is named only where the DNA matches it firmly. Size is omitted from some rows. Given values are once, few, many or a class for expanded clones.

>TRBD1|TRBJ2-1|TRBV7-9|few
TGTGCCAGCAGCTCACCCGGACAGGACTACAATGAGCAGTTCTTC
CASSSPGQDYNEQFF
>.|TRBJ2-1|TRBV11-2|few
TGTGCCAGCAGGGCACAGGGTTACAATGAGCAGTTCTTC
CASRAQGYNEQFF
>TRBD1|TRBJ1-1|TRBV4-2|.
TGTGCCAGCAGCCAAGATCCAGGGGGGACGACTGAAGCTTTCTTT
CASSQDPGGTTEAFF
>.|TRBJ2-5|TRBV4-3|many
TGCGCCAGCAGCCAAGATTCGCAGGGACAGACCCAGTACTTC
CASSQDSQGQTQYF
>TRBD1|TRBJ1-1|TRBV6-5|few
TGTGCCAGCAGTTACTCGTTTACAGGGGGCACTGAAGCTTTCTTT
CASSYSFTGGTEAFF
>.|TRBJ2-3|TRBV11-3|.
TGTGCCAGCAGCTTAGAGGGGACTGGAAAAACCAAAAACAGCACAGATACGCAGTATTTT
CASSLEGTGKTKNSTDTQYF
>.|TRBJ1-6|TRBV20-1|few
TGCAGTGCTAGTACCAGGACTAATAATTCACCCCTCCACTTT
CSASTRTNNSPLHF
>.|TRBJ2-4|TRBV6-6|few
TGTGCCAGCAAAACGGGGGGCTTTCAGTACTTC
CASKTGGFQYF
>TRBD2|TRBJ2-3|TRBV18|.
TGTGCCAGCTCACCATCGCTTGGACTAGCGGTAACAGATACGCAGTATTTT
CASSPSLGLAVTDTQYF
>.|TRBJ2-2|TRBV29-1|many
TGCAGCGTTGTGTTCGGGGTGGAGCTGTTTTTT
CSVVFGVELFF
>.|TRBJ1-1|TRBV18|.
TGTGCCAGCTCACCGATGGCACAAAACACTGAAGCTTTCTTT
CASSPMAQNTEAFF
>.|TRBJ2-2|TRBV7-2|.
TGTGCCAGCAAGATAGCTAGCGAGGCCGGGGAGCTGTTTTTT
CASKIASEAGELFF
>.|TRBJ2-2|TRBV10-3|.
TGTGCCATCACTCCAAGCCCAACTAGCAGGAACACCGGGGAGCTGTTTTTT
CAITPSPTSRNTGELFF
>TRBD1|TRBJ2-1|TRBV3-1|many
TGTGCCAGCAGCCAAGCGGACAGGGGGCTCCTAGAGGGGAATGAGCAGTTCTTC
CASSQADRGLLEGNEQFF
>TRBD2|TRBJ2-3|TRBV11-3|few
TGTGCCAGCAGCTTAGGGGAGCGGGGACCCTCCGTAGATACGCAGTATTTT
CASSLGERGPSVDTQYF
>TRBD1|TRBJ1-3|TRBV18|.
TGTGCCAGCTCACCCGGACAGGGAATCTCTGGAAACACCATATATTTT
CASSPGQGISGNTIYF
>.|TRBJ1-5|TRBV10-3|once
TGTGCCATCAGTGAGTCACCATGGCGCAATCAGCCCCAGCATTTT
CAISESPWRNQPQHF
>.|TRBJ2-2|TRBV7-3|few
TGTGCCAGCAGCCGGAGCTCGGGCCCCGGGGAGCTGTTTTTT
CASSRSSGPGELFF
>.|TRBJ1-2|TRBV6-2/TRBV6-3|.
TGTGCCAGCAGTTACTTCCAGTATGGCTACACCTTC
CASSYFQYGYTF
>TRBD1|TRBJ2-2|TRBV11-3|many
TGTGCCAGCAGCGCCCGGGACAGGACCGGGGAGCTGTTTTTT
CASSARDRTGELFF
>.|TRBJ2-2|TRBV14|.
TGTGCCAGCAGCCCCATTGGGAACACCGGGGAGCTGTTTTTT
CASSPIGNTGELFF
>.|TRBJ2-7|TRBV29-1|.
TGCAGCGTTGAGGCCGGGTTGGGAGAGCAGTACTTC
CSVEAGLGEQYF
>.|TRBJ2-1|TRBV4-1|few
TGCGCCAGCAGCCAATCCCCCGGTTTTAGTGAGTACAATGAGCAGTTCTTC
CASSQSPGFSEYNEQFF
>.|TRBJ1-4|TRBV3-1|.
TGTGCCAGCAGCCAAGATATACAGGTCGAGAAACTGTTTTTT
CASSQDIQVEKLFF
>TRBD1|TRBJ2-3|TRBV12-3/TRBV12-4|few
TGTGCCAGCAGTTTATTCCAGGGGGCGCAGGATACGCAGTATTTT
CASSLFQGAQDTQYF
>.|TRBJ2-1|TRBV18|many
TGTGCCACTTCATACGGACAGCGGGACAATGAGCAGTTCTTC
CATSYGQRDNEQFF
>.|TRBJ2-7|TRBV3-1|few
TGTGCCAGCAGCCAAGACGCCTACGAGCAGTACTTC
CASSQDAYEQYF
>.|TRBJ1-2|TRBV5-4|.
TGTGCCAGCAGCGCCCCGACAGTCTCTAACTATGGCTACACCTTC
CASSAPTVSNYGYTF
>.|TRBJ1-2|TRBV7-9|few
TGTGCCAGCAGCGTAACAGGGCGAATAACCTATGGCTACACCTTC
CASSVTGRITYGYTF
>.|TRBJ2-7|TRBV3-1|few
TGTGCCAGCAGCCAAGATTTAACCTCCTACGAGCAGTACTTC
CASSQDLTSYEQYF
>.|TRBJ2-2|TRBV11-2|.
TGTGCCAGTATAGTAGGAAACACCGGGGAGCTGTTTTTT
CASIVGNTGELFF
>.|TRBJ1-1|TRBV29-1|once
TGCAGCCCTGGGAGGGGCACTGAAGCTTTCTTT
CSPGRGTEAFF
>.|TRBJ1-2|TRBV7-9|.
TGTGCCAGCAGCCAAGATGGCTACACCTTC
CASSQDGYTF
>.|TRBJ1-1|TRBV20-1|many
TGCAGTCTACAGGGTTCCGGGGCGCCTGAAGCTTTCTTT
CSLQGSGAPEAFF
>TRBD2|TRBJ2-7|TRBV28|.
TGTGCCAGCAGTCCACTAGCGGGGGGGCGCGAGCAGTACTTC
CASSPLAGGREQYF
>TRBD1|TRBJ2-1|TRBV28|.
TGTGCCAGCAGTGCCGACAGGGTACAGTTCTTC
CASSADRVQFF
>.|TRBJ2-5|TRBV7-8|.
TGTGCCAGCAGCTTAAATATCCGGGAATTGGAAGAGACCCAGTACTTC
CASSLNIRELEETQYF
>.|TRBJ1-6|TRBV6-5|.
TGTGCCAGCAGTTACTCGAGGGGGGCGAATTCACCCCTCCACTTT
CASSYSRGANSPLHF
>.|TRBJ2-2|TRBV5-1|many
TGCGCCAGCAGAGGTCAGGAGAACACCGGGGAGCTGTTTTTT
CASRGQENTGELFF
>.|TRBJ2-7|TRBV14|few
TGTGCCAGCAGCCAAGTAGGGACCGGGGCCTACGAGCAGTACTTC
CASSQVGTGAYEQYF
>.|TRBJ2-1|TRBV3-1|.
TGTGCCAGCAGCCAAGAACTGGTGAAACGCAATGAGCAGTTCTTC
CASSQELVKRNEQFF
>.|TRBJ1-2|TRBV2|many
TGTGCCAGCAGTGTCGGGATGCGCTACACCTTC
CASSVGMRYTF
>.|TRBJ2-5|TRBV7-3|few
TGTGCCAGCAGCTTAATCGGGGGCGCGGAGACCCAGTACTTC
CASSLIGGAETQYF
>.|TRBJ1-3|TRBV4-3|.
TGCGCCAGCAGCCAAGCTTTTGGAAACACCATATATTTT
CASSQAFGNTIYF
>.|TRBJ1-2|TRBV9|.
TGTGCCAGCAGCGTAGGTGGGGGACCTGACTATGGCTACACCTTC
CASSVGGGPDYGYTF
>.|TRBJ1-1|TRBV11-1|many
TGTGCCAGCAGCCGAACAAGGACTGAAGCTTTCTTT
CASSRTRTEAFF
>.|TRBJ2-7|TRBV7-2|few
TGTGCCAGCACCGCCCCGGGGCTCTCCTACGAGCAGTACTTC
CASTAPGLSYEQYF
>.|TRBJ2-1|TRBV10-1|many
TGCGCCACCTCGGTAGGGGGACAAAACCCCTACAATGAGCAGTTCTTC
CATSVGGQNPYNEQFF
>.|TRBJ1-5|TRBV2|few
TGTGCCAGCAGCCCCCGGGCCCTCAATCAGCCCCAGCATTTT
CASSPRALNQPQHF
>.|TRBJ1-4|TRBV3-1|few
TGTGCCAGCAGCCAAGATGTAGCAACTAATGAAAAACTGTTTTTT
CASSQDVATNEKLFF
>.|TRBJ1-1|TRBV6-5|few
TGTGCCAGCAGTTTGGCAGCAGACTACAACACTGAAGCTTTCTTT
CASSLAADYNTEAFF
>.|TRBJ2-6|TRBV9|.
TGTGCCAGCAGCGTAGGCGCAGGGCTATCTGGGGCCAACGTCCTGACTTTC
CASSVGAGLSGANVLTF
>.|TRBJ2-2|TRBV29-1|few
TGCAGCGTTGGAGATGGGCCCGGGGAGCTGTTTTTT
CSVGDGPGELFF
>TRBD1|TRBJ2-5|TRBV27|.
TGTGCCAGCAGTTTGAAGGGAAGGGGGCGTAGAGAGACCCAGTACTTC
CASSLKGRGRRETQYF
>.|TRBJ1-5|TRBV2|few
TGTGCCAGCGCGGCGGAAGCACTATTCAATCAGCCCCAGCATTTT
CASAAEALFNQPQHF
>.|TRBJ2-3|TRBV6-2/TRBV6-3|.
TGTGCCAGCAGTTATACGTCCCGGGGCCGAACAGATACGCAGTATTTT
CASSYTSRGRTDTQYF
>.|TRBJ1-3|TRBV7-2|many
TGTGCCAGCAGCCCTGGGCCCTCTGGAAACACCATATATTTT
CASSPGPSGNTIYF
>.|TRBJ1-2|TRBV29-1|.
TGCAGCGTTGAGTCCGGCCAGGTGGAGTTCTATGGCTACACCTTC
CSVESGQVEFYGYTF
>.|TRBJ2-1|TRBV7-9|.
TGTGCCAGCAGCTTTGCCGAGAGCTCCTACAATGAGCAGTTCTTC
CASSFAESSYNEQFF
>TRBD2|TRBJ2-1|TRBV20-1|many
TGCAGTGCTGCGGGAGATGCCTTCGGGAATGAGCAGTTCTTC
CSAAGDAFGNEQFF